Given below is one T cell receptor beta chain in context. Per the original data handling: By means of reference gene primer amplification, nucleated cell counts were estimated. Measured with immunoSEQ multiplex PCR; TCRdb has only the in-frame clones, and not every one. From that table come the V and J calls and clone size; the DNA was used to work out D and trimming. The data show 80,000 to 100,000 clones, approximately 79% seen once. This CDR3 region has 13 residues. V lost 7 bases to trimming and J lost 3 bases, with 14 bases between them. Germline CDR1 reads SQVTM; CDR2 reads ANQGSEA. The sample belongs to a study of blood T cell repertoires in COVID-19. Overall study: Samples taken during acute and convalescent COVID-19 were collected in the United States, Italy and Spain. Sources were T cells, B-cell-depleted T cells, or PBMCs; the material itself was cDNA or gDNA.

The chain links TRBV29-1 to TRBJ2-3; tentative D call: TRBD2 (7 bases). The TCR sequence derives from a man aged 65 to 85 with active or convalescent COVID-19. Sequenced material: peripheral blood. CDR3 residues: CSGSGRGTDTQYF. Written as DNA, the CDR3 is TGCAGCGGTTCAGGGAGGGGGACAGATACGCAGTATTTT.